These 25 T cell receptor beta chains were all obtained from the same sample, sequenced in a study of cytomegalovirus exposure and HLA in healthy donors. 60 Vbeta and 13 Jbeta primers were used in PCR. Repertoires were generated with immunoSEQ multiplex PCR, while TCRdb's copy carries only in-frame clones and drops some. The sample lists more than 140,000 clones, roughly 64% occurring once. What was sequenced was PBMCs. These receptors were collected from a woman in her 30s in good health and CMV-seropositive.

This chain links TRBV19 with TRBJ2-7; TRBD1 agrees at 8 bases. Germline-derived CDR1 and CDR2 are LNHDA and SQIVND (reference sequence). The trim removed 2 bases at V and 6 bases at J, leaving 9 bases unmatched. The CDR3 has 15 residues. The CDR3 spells CASSISQGAWGEQYF. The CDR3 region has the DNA TGTGCCAGTAGTATATCTCAGGGGGCGTGGGGCGAGCAGTACTTC.

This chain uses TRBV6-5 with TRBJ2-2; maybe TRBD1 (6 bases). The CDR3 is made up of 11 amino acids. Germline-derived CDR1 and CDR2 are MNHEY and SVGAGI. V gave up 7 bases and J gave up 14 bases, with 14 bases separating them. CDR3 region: CASIYMDRLFF. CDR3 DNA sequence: TGTGCCAGCATCTACATGGACAGACTGTTTTTT.

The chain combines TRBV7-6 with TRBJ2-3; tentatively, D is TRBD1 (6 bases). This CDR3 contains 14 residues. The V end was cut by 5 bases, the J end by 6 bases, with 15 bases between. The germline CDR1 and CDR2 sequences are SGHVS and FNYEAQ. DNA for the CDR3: TGTGCCAGCAGCCGTGACCAGGGGATCGATACGCAGTATTTT. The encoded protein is CASSRDQGIDTQYF.

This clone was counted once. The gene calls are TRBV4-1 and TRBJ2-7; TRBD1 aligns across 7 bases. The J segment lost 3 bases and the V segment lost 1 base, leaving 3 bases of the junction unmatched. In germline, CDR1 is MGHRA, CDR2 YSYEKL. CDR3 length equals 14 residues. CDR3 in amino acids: CASSQVQGHYEQYF. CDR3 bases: TGCGCCAGCAGCCAAGTACAGGGGCACTACGAGCAGTACTTC.

In nucleotides, the CDR3 is TGTGCCAGCAGCCCCCGGCGGATTTTATCCTACAATGAGCAGTTCTTC. It specifies CASSPRRILSYNEQFF. V gene TRBV5-4 combines with J gene TRBJ2-1; D remains unclear. Germline-derived CDR1 and CDR2 are SGHNT and YYREEE (reference sequence). The CDR3 sequence is 16 residues long. The ends were cut back, 4 bases at V and 1 base at J, with 15 bases in the middle.

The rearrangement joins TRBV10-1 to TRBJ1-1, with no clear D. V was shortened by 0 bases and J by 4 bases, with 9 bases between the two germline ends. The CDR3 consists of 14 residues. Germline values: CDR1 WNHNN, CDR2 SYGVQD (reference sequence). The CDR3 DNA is TGCGCCAGCAGTGAGTCACATTTTTCCACTGAAGCTTTCTTT. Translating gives CASSESHFSTEAFF.

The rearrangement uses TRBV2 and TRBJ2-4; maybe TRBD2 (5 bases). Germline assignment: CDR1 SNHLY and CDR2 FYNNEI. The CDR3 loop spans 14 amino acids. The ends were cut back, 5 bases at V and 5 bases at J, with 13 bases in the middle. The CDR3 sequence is CASSNSGGENIQYF. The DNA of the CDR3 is TGTGCCAGCAGTAACAGTGGAGGCGAAAACATTCAGTACTTC.

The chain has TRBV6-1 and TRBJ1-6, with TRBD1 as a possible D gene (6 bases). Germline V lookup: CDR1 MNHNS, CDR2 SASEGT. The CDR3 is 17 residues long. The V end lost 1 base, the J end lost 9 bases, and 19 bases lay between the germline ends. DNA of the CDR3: TGTGCCAGCAGTGAAGTAGGGGGAAGGGCCAAAATTTCACCCCTCCACTTT. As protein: CASSEVGGRAKISPLHF.

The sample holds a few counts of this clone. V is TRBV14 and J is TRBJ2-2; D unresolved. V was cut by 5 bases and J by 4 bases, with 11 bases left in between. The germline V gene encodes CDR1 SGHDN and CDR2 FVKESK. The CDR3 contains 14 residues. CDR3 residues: CASSSHIATGELFF. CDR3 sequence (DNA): TGTGCCAGCAGCTCACACATAGCCACCGGGGAGCTGTTTTTT.

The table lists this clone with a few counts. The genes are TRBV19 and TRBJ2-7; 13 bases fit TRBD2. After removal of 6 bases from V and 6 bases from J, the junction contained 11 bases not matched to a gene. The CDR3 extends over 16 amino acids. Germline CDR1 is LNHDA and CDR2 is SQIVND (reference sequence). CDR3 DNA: TGTGCCAGTAGCACTCCCGGGACTAGCGGGATCGGCGAGCAGTACTTC. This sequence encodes CASSTPGTSGIGEQYF.

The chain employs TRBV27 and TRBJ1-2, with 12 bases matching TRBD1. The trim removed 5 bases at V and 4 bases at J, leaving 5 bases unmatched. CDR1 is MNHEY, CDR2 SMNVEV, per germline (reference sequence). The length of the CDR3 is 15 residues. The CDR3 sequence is CASSPGTGGLYGYTF. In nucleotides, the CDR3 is TGTGCCAGCAGTCCGGGGACAGGGGGCCTCTATGGCTACACCTTC.

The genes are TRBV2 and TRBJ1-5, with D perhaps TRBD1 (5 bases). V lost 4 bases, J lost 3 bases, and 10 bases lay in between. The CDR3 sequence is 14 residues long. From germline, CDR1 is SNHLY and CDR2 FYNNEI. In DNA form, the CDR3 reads TGTGCCAGCAGTGGTCAGGGAATCAATCAGCCCCAGCATTTT. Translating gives CASSGQGINQPQHF.

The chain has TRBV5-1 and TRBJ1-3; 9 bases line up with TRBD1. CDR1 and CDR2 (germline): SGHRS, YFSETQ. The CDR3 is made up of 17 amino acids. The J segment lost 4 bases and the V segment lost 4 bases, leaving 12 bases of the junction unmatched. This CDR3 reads CASSPDPGQGLGNTIYF. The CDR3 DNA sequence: TGCGCCAGCAGCCCGGATCCGGGACAGGGCCTCGGAAACACCATATATTTT.

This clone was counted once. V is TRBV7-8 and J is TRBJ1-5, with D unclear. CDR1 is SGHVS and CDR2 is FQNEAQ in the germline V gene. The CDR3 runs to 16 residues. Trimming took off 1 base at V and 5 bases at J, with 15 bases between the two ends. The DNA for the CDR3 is TGTGCCAGCAGCTTAGTTTGGGCCGAAGCCCATCAGCCCCAGCATTTT. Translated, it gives CASSLVWAEAHQPQHF.

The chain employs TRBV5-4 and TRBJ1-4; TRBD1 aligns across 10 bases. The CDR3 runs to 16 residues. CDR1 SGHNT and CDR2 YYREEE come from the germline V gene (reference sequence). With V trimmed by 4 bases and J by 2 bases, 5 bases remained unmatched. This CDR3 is CASSATGGSTNEKLFF. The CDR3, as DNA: TGTGCCAGCAGCGCGACAGGGGGCTCGACTAATGAAAAACTGTTTTTT.

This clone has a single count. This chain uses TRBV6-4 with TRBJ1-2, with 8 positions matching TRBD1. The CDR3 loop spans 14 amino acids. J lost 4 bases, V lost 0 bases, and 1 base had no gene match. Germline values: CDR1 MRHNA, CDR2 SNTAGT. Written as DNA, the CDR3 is TGTGCCAGCAGTGACTCCGACAGGGGCTATGGCTACACCTTC. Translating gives CASSDSDRGYGYTF.

This chain's CDR3 is CAIRQGGTTEAFF. The CDR3 DNA reads as TGTGCCATCAGACAGGGGGGGACGACTGAAGCTTTCTTT. The chain couples TRBV10-3 to TRBJ1-1; 8 nucleotides line up with TRBD1. This CDR3 is 13 amino acids long. The trim removed 6 bases at V and 5 bases at J, leaving 5 bases unmatched. Germline V CDR1 and CDR2: ENHRY, SYGVKD.

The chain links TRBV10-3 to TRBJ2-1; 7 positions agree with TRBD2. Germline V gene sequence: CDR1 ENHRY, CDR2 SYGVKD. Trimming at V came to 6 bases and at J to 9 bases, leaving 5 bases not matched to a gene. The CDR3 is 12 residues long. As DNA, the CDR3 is TGTGCCATCAGGGGGGGGAGCACTGAGCAGTTCTTC. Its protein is CAIRGGSTEQFF.

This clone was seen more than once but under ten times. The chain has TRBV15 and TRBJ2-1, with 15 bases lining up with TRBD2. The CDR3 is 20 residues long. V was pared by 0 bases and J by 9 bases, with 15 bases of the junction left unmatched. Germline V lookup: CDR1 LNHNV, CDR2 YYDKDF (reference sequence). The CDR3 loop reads CATSRENVAGGLAGGSEQFF. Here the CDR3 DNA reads TGTGCCACCAGCAGAGAAAATGTGGCAGGCGGACTAGCGGGAGGGAGTGAGCAGTTCTTC.

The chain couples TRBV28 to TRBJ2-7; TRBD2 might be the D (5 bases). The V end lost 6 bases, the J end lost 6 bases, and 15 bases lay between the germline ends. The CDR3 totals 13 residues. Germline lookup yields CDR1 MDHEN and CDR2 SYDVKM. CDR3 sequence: CASRTAKRGEQYF. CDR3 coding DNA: TGTGCCAGCAGAACAGCGAAACGGGGCGAGCAGTACTTC.

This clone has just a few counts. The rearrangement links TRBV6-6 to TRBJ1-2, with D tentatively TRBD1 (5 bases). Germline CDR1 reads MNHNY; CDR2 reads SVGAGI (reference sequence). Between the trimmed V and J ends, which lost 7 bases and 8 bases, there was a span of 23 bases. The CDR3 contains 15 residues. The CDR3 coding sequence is TGTGCCAGCACCGATCGGCAGGCGGGACGAGAAGGCTACACCTTC. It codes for CASTDRQAGREGYTF.

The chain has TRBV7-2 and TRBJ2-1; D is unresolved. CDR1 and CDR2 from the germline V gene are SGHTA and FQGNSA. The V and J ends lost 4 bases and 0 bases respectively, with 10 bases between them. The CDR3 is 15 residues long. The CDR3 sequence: CASSWAISSYNEQFF. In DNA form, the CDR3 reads TGTGCCAGCAGCTGGGCAATAAGCTCCTACAATGAGCAGTTCTTC.

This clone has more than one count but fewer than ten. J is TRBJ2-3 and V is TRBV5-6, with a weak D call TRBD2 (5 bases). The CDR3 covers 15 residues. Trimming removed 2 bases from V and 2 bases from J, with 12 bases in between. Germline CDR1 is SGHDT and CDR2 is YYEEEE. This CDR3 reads CASSFVGGLTDTQYF. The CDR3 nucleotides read TGTGCCAGCAGCTTTGTGGGTGGACTCACAGATACGCAGTATTTT.

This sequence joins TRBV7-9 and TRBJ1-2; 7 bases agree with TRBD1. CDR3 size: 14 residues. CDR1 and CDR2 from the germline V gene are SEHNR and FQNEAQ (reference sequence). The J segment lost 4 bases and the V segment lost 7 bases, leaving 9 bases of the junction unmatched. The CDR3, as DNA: TGTGCCAGCATTGGGACAGCGGAGTTCTATGGCTACACCTTC. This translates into CASIGTAEFYGYTF.

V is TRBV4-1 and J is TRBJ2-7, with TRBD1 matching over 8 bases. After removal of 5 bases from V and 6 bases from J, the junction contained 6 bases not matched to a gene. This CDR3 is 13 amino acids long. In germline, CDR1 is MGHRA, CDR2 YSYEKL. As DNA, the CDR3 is TGCGCCAGCAGCTGGGACAGGAGAGGCGAGCAGTACTTC. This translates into CASSWDRRGEQYF.